The TCR beta chain described here comes from a study of low-dose radiotherapy and immunotherapy resistance in tumors. Looking at the study overall: Cohort 1 got 0.5 Gy per fraction every 2 weeks, 6.5 Gy in total. The authors gave intravenous cyclophosphamide 200 mg/m2 every two weeks, one day before radiation and immunotherapy.

Covering alpha and beta chains, TRAV- and TRBV-specific primers were used for the first-strand cDNA. The authors amplified TCRs for 15 to 25 PCR cycles with a constant-region primer and a V-primer adapter. Via MiXCR, TCRdb re-called the reads, giving one row per CDR3 protein. This table has about 9,800 distinct CDR3 sequences, approximately 72% appearing once. Germline V gives CDR1 LGHNA, CDR2 YSLEER. This CDR3 is 15 amino acids long. The V end was cut by 1 base, the J end by 4 bases, with 14 bases between. Every donor was treated with nivolumab, ipilimumab, aspirin, low-dose cyclophosphamide and also low-dose radiotherapy.

The chain uses TRBV4-3 and TRBJ2-7; a weak D match, TRBD2 (6 bases). The origin of this receptor is a human donor with advanced metastatic prostate, ovarian, gallbladder or colorectal cancer (not recorded which). This table probably holds off-target reads from a library built for another chain. CDR3 DNA sequence: TGCGCCAGCAGCCAAGCGATCGGGACTTTATACGAGCAGTACTTC. Translated, it gives CASSQAIGTLYEQYF.